This T cell receptor beta chain was identified in a study of cytomegalovirus exposure and HLA in healthy donors. The donors formed part of the roughly 120-subject validation cohort, distinct from the approximately 670-subject first cohort. TCRdb keeps only in-frame clones here, not all; method: immunoSEQ multiplex PCR. The sample shows about 360,000 clones, more than 80% of them seen only once. The germline gives CDR1 SGHRS, CDR2 YFSETQ. V was trimmed by 3 bases and J by 3 bases, leaving 7 bases between them. The CDR3 covers 12 residues. The sample holds one count of this clone. V usage is TRBV5-1 and J usage is TRBJ2-7; D might be TRBD2 (5 bases). The sequenced sample consisted of PBMCs. The source is a woman under 30 in good health and CMV-seronegative. The CDR3 here is CASSYRDYEQYF. DNA for the CDR3: TGCGCCAGCAGCTACCGGGACTACGAGCAGTACTTC.